The 19 T cell receptor beta chains below come from one sample, sequenced in a study of T cells after yellow fever vaccination. One entry per CDR3 protein, called by TCRdb with MiXCR from the 5' RACE reads. The data show about 53,000 distinct CDR3 sequences, more than 5.5% seen once. Sequencing used CD8+ T cells sorted from PBMCs, obtained on the day of the first yellow fever vaccination. The receptors were gathered from a man aged 18 to 30 who received the YFV17D yellow fever vaccine.

This clonotype was counted between two and nine times. The rearrangement uses TRBV24-1 and TRBJ2-5; D may correspond to TRBD1 or TRBD2 (5 bases each). The V and J ends lost 5 bases and 7 bases respectively, with 16 bases between them. The CDR3 has 14 amino acids. Per the germline V gene, CDR1 is KGHDR and CDR2 is SFDVKD. CDR3: CATSAEGYGGTQYF. The CDR3 DNA reads TGTGCCACCAGTGCTGAGGGGTATGGCGGGACCCAGTACTTC.

V gene TRBV6-1 combines with J gene TRBJ1-3; maybe TRBD1 (5 bases). The germline V gene encodes CDR1 MNHNS and CDR2 SASEGT. This CDR3 has 13 residues. Trimming took off 4 bases at V and 8 bases at J, with 12 bases between the two ends. CDR3 sequence reads: CASSVLGEDTIYF. The CDR3 region has the DNA TGTGCCAGCAGTGTCCTAGGGGAGGACACCATATATTTT.

There are many counts of this clonotype. The chain links TRBV13 to TRBJ1-1; 8 nucleotides agree with TRBD1. From germline, CDR1 is PRHDT and CDR2 FYEKMQ (reference sequence). This CDR3 has 15 residues. V dropped 3 bases and J dropped 1; count of bases not matched to a gene: 4. The CDR3 nucleotides are TGTGCCAGCAGCTTGCTCGGACAGGGGAACACTGAAGCTTTCTTT. Amino acids: CASSLLGQGNTEAFF.

This clonotype came up many times. The V call is TRBV4-2, the J call TRBJ1-5, with TRBD1 matching over 8 bases. The V and J ends lost 2 bases and 0 bases, in that order; junction bases with no gene match: 0. The length of the CDR3 is 15 residues. Germline-derived CDR1 and CDR2 are LGHNA and YNFKEQ. CDR3 sequence: CASSQQGASNQPQHF. The CDR3 nucleotides read TGTGCCAGCAGCCAACAGGGGGCTAGCAATCAGCCCCAGCATTTT.

This clonotype was detected a few times. The rearrangement joins TRBV4-3 to TRBJ1-1, with D unclear. Germline CDR1 is LGHNA and CDR2 is YSLEER. The V end was cut by 0 bases, the J end by 4 bases, with 12 bases between. CDR3 size: 15 residues. DNA for the CDR3: TGCGCCAGCAGCCAAGATTGGTCAGGTGCCACTGAAGCTTTCTTT. Translated: CASSQDWSGATEAFF.

The table lists this clonotype with many counts. The V and J genes are TRBV4-1 and TRBJ2-7; no clear D. V lost 3 bases and J lost 6, with 18 bases in between. CDR1 is MGHRA and CDR2 is YSYEKL in the germline V gene. This CDR3 comprises 15 residues. CDR3 coding DNA: TGCGCCAGCAGCCACGCTGGGGTGGGAACCCGCGAGCAGTACTTC. Its translation: CASSHAGVGTREQYF.

There are many counts of this clonotype. The chain has TRBV11-2 and TRBJ1-4, with D hard to call. V was trimmed by 3 bases and J by 6 bases, leaving 2 bases between them. CDR1 is SGHAT, CDR2 FQNNGV, per germline. The CDR3 runs 11 residues. The CDR3 nucleotides read TGTGCCAGCAGCTTTTATGAAAAACTGTTTTTT. Encoded protein: CASSFYEKLFF.

This clonotype was detected ten times or more. The genes are TRBV9 and TRBJ2-3, with 15 bases that match TRBD2. Per germline, CDR1 SGDLS and CDR2 YYNGEE. The CDR3 loop spans 17 amino acids. J gave up 2 bases and V 4 bases, and 5 bases lay outside the gene matches. The CDR3, as DNA: TGTGCCAGCAGCCCCGGGACTAGCGGGGGGCCCACAGATACGCAGTATTTT. It yields the protein CASSPGTSGGPTDTQYF.

Ten or more counts support this clonotype. The chain recombines TRBV13 with TRBJ2-2; D unclear. This CDR3 has 14 residues. Trimming took 5 bases from V and 5 from J, leaving 12 bases between them. Germline CDR1 PRHDT, CDR2 FYEKMQ (reference sequence). The CDR3 protein is CASSPLGGTGELFF. DNA of the CDR3: TGTGCCAGCAGCCCTCTAGGCGGAACCGGGGAGCTGTTTTTT.

This clonotype was counted ten times or more. An end of the junction does not agree with germline; a read error may underlie this. The J gene is TRBJ1-2, the V gene TRBV7-8; D perhaps matches TRBD1 (6 bases). Germline assignment: CDR1 SGHVS and CDR2 FQNEAQ. CDR3 length: 13 amino acids. The CDR3 sequence: CASSLTRTVQPNF. The CDR3 nucleotides read TGTGCCAGCAGCTTAACCCGGACAGTTCAACCCAACTTC.

This clonotype was counted a few times. The J gene is TRBJ2-5, the V gene TRBV28, with 10 bases matching TRBD1. The V and J ends lost 3 bases and 4 bases, in that order; junction bases with no gene match: 5. The CDR3 is 15 residues long. The germline CDR1 and CDR2 sequences are MDHEN and SYDVKM. CDR3 nucleotides: TGTGCCAGCAGTTTGGACAGGGGGGGAGGAGAGACCCAGTACTTC. Amino acids: CASSLDRGGGETQYF.

V usage is TRBV28 and J usage is TRBJ2-7; 8 bases are a match to TRBD1. CDR1 MDHEN and CDR2 SYDVKM come from the germline V gene. The CDR3 spans 13 residues. After removal of 5 bases from V and 0 bases from J, the junction contained 0 bases not matched to a gene. The CDR3 here is CASSTGGSYEQYV. DNA of the CDR3: TGTGCCAGCAGTACAGGGGGCTCCTACGAGCAGTACGTC.

This clonotype came up many times. The CDR3 protein is CASSPSRDSSSTDTQYF. Here the CDR3 DNA reads TGTGCCAGCAGCCCATCCCGGGACAGTTCAAGCACAGATACGCAGTATTTT. The chain uses TRBV7-3 and TRBJ2-3; 7 nucleotides align to TRBD1. The CDR3 has 17 residues. Unmatched junction bases numbered 11, after V lost 5 bases and J lost 0 bases. Germline CDR1 SGHTA, CDR2 FQGTGA. Based on the CDR3 plus reference TRBV7-3 and TRBJ2-3, the full variable domain is GAGVSQTPSNKVTEKGKYVELRCDPISGHTALYWYRQSLGQGPEFLIYFQGTGAADDSGLPNDRFFAVRPEGSVSTLKIQRTERGDSAVYLCASSPSRDSSSTDTQYFGPGTRLTVL.

This clonotype appeared many times. The J gene is TRBJ2-3, the V gene TRBV11-1, with D perhaps given as TRBD1 or TRBD2 (6 bases each). Trimming removed 8 bases at V and 3 bases at J, with 12 bases between. Germline CDR1 is SGHAT and CDR2 is FQDESV (reference sequence). The length of the CDR3 is 13 residues. The CDR3 loop reads CASHRGPTDTQYF. The CDR3 DNA follows: TGTGCCAGCCACCGGGGGCCTACAGATACGCAGTATTTT.

This clonotype has a handful of counts. V gene TRBV6-2 or TRBV6-3 combines with J gene TRBJ2-7; 9 positions agree with TRBD1. CDR3 length: 20 amino acids. The germline gives CDR1 MNHEY, CDR2 SVGEGT. V lost 7 bases, J lost 2 bases, and 24 bases stayed unmatched. CDR3 residues: CASNSFCSPKGGTGPYEQYV. The DNA of the CDR3 is TGTGCCAGCAATAGTTTCTGCTCCCCAAAAGGTGGGACAGGGCCCTACGAGCAGTACGTC.

The sample holds a few counts of this clonotype. J is TRBJ1-1 and V is TRBV6-2 or TRBV6-3, with 7 bases lining up with TRBD1. CDR1 and CDR2 from the germline V gene are MNHEY and SVGEGT. The CDR3 is made up of 13 amino acids. The ends lost 6 bases at V and 6 bases at J; junction bases unmatched: 7. The CDR3 coding sequence is TGTGCCAGCAGACTACTTACAGGGGCTGAAGCTTTCTTT. Its translation is CASRLLTGAEAFF.

This clonotype has a count of ten or more. The chain is built from TRBV4-3 and TRBJ2-5; 14 bases are shared with TRBD2. V shed 0 bases, J shed 6 bases, and the junction held 9 bases outside the gene matches. Germline V gives CDR1 LGHNA, CDR2 YSLEER. This CDR3 is built from 18 residues. This CDR3 is CASSQDVGTSGGGKTQYF. The CDR3 DNA reads TGCGCCAGCAGCCAAGATGTGGGGACTAGCGGGGGAGGAAAGACCCAGTACTTC.

This clonotype was seen repeatedly, ten times or more. The rearrangement uses TRBV7-6 and TRBJ1-1; weak D call: TRBD1 (5 bases). Trimming pared 5 bases from V and 5 bases from J, leaving 12 bases between. The CDR3 totals 13 residues. CDR1 and CDR2 (germline): SGHVS, FNYEAQ. CDR3 DNA sequence: TGTGCCAGCAGCCAGGAGGGGAAAACTGAAGCTTTCTTT. This sequence encodes CASSQEGKTEAFF.

The sample holds a few counts of this clonotype. This chain joins TRBV7-2 and TRBJ2-7, with 10 bases fitting TRBD1. This CDR3 contains 15 residues. In germline, CDR1 is SGHTA, CDR2 FQGNSA. V lost 0 bases, J lost 5 bases, and 4 bases stayed unmatched. The CDR3 loop reads CASSLAGTGVHEQYF. CDR3 nucleotides: TGTGCCAGCAGCTTAGCCGGGACAGGGGTCCACGAGCAGTACTTC.